These 24 T cell receptor beta chains came from one sample sequenced in a study of identical twins. TCRdb recomputed calls from the 5' RACE reads with MiXCR, one row per CDR3 protein. This sample carries hundreds of thousands of distinct CDR3 sequences, less than 7% of them seen once, and the ten largest clones take about 2%. Sequencing was carried out using naive T cells sorted from blood. These receptors originate from a man aged 18 to 29 in good health.

The table lists this clonotype with a few counts. The chain uses TRBV12-3 or TRBV12-4 and TRBJ1-2; D gene uncertain. V lost 3 bases and J lost 5, with 13 bases in between. CDR3 length equals 14 residues. Here the CDR3 reads CASSFAQNLYGYTF. CDR3 in DNA: TGTGCCAGCAGTTTTGCTCAGAATTTATATGGCTACACCTTC.

This clonotype has a count of ten or more. The chain uses TRBV15 and TRBJ1-1, with a possible D match to TRBD1 (5 bases). The CDR3 length is 17 residues. From germline, CDR1 is LNHNV and CDR2 YYDKDF (reference sequence). V shed 5 bases and J shed 4 bases, with 23 bases lying between them. CDR3 region: CATSARKGGGTGTEAFF. CDR3 DNA: TGTGCCACCAGCGCCCGAAAGGGAGGAGGGACGGGCACTGAAGCTTTCTTT. Filled out from reference TRBV15 and TRBJ1-1, the complete variable domain reads DAMVIQNPRYQVTQFGKPVTLSCSQTLNHNVMYWYQQKSSQAPKLLFHYYDKDFNNEADTPDNFQSRRPNTSFCFLDIRSPGLGDTAMYLCATSARKGGGTGTEAFFGQGTRLTVV.

The genes are TRBV7-9 and TRBJ2-1; 7 bases map to TRBD2. Germline V gives CDR1 SEHNR, CDR2 FQNEAQ (reference sequence). The CDR3 has 13 amino acids. V shed 7 bases and J 9 bases; nucleotides not matched to a gene: 9. CDR3 in DNA: TGTGCCAGCAAAGAGGGCGGGAGTTCTGAGCAGTTCTTC. Translating gives CASKEGGSSEQFF.

J is TRBJ2-2 and V is TRBV2; D unresolved. Looked up from germline, CDR1 is SNHLY and CDR2 is FYNNEI. The CDR3 extends over 15 amino acids. Trimming cost V 1 base and J 7 bases, with 13 bases left between them. This CDR3 reads CASSEGLVLGGELFF. The CDR3 DNA reads TGTGCCAGCAGTGAAGGCCTAGTCCTAGGCGGGGAGCTGTTTTTT.

The chain is built from TRBV12-3 or TRBV12-4 and TRBJ2-7, with TRBD2 identical over 12 bases. The CDR3 is 16 amino acids. V shed 5 bases, J shed 2 bases, and the junction held 7 bases outside the gene matches. Here the CDR3 reads CASSPTPSGRAYEQYF. In DNA form, the CDR3 reads TGTGCCAGCAGTCCAACCCCTAGCGGGAGGGCCTACGAGCAGTACTTC.

Ten or more counts support this clonotype. The chain combines TRBV6-5 with TRBJ2-1, with a possible D match to TRBD2 (5 bases). This CDR3 spans 18 amino acids. In germline, CDR1 is MNHEY, CDR2 SVGAGI. Trimming removed 0 bases from V and 0 bases from J, with 15 bases in between. Written as DNA, the CDR3 is TGTGCCAGCAGTTACTCCAGACTATCCTATAGCTCCTACAATGAGCAGTTCTTC. As protein: CASSYSRLSYSSYNEQFF.

Turning to this clonotype: A single base separates this from a much larger clone, so it may be a read error. The gene calls are TRBV20-1 and TRBJ2-7; D gene ambiguous. V was trimmed by 2 bases and J by 5 bases, leaving 4 bases between them. The CDR3 is made up of 10 amino acids. The germline V gene encodes CDR1 DFQATT and CDR2 SNEGSKA (reference sequence). Here the CDR3 DNA reads TGCAGTGCTAGAAATCACGAGCAGTACTTC. Translating it yields CSARNHEQYF.

This clonotype was observed a handful of times. The chain combines TRBV24-1 with TRBJ2-7, with a weak D call TRBD2 (6 bases). Deletions cut 6 bases from V and 1 base from J, with 15 bases between. The CDR3 covers 15 residues. CDR1 KGHDR and CDR2 SFDVKD come from the germline V gene. The CDR3 loop reads CATSKTGTLSYEQYF. DNA for the CDR3: TGTGCCACCAGTAAAACGGGGACTCTATCCTACGAGCAGTACTTC.

In this sample, this clonotype turned up many times. The chain links TRBV7-8 to TRBJ1-1; 7 nucleotides agree with TRBD1. V shed 0 bases, J shed 0 bases, and the junction held 7 bases outside the gene matches. Germline values: CDR1 SGHVS, CDR2 FQNEAQ. The CDR3 has 17 amino acids. CDR3 nucleotides: TGTGCCAGCAGCTTAGCCATTAACAGGGGATTGAACACTGAAGCTTTCTTT. Protein sequence: CASSLAINRGLNTEAFF. The full variable domain, in which reference TRBV7-8 and TRBJ1-1 provide the parts outside the CDR3, is GAGVSQSPRYKVAKRGQDVALRCDPISGHVSLFWYQQALGQGPEFLTYFQNEAQLDKSGLPSDRFFAERPEGSVSTLKIQRTQQEDSAVYLCASSLAINRGLNTEAFFGQGTRLTVV.

The table lists this clonotype with many counts. The V call is TRBV12-3 or TRBV12-4, the J call TRBJ2-7; 8 bases match TRBD1. The CDR3 length is 13 residues. With V trimmed by 6 bases and J by 6 bases, 7 bases remained unmatched. The CDR3 DNA reads TGTGCCAGCAGCGGACAGGGCGCACGCGAGCAGTACGTC. Protein: CASSGQGAREQYV.

This clonotype was detected only a few times. The chain employs TRBV30 and TRBJ2-1; no clear D gene. The CDR3 covers 15 residues. The V and J ends lost 0 bases and 3 bases respectively, with 12 bases between them. CDR1 GTSNPN and CDR2 SVGIG come from the germline V gene (reference sequence). The CDR3 loop is CAWSVFSGGYNEQFF. DNA for the CDR3: TGTGCCTGGAGTGTGTTTTCGGGCGGCTACAATGAGCAGTTCTTC.

This clonotype was detected ten times or more. V usage is TRBV27 and J usage is TRBJ2-1, with D perhaps assigned TRBD1 or TRBD2 (6 bases each). Germline assignment: CDR1 MNHEY and CDR2 SMNVEV (reference sequence). V was clipped by 3 bases and J by 5 bases, with 20 bases between them. The CDR3 length is 17 residues. The CDR3 region has the DNA TGTGCCAGCAGTTTTATTCCCGGGGGCAGAAACCACAATGAGCAGTTCTTC. Translated, it gives CASSFIPGGRNHNEQFF.

This chain connects TRBV28 to TRBJ2-2; a possible D gene is TRBD1 (5 bases). Looked up from germline, CDR1 is MDHEN and CDR2 is SYDVKM. This CDR3 is 13 amino acids long. Trimming left V 6 bases short and J 4 bases short, with 9 bases between. DNA of the CDR3: TGTGCCAGCAGCAGGACATTCACCGGGGAGCTGTTTTTT. Translating gives CASSRTFTGELFF. Filled out from reference TRBV28 and TRBJ2-2, the complete variable domain reads DVKVTQSSRYLVKRTGEKVFLECVQDMDHENMFWYRQDPGLGLRLIYFSYDVKMKEKGDIPEGYSVSREKKERFSLILESASTNQTSMYLCASSRTFTGELFFGEGSRLTVL.

This chain connects TRBV4-3 to TRBJ2-3; no clear D gene. This CDR3 spans 16 amino acids. CDR1 and CDR2 (germline): LGHNA, YSLEER. With 3 bases removed from V and 2 bases from J, the gap between germline ends came to 15 bases. CDR3 region: CASSQDHSRTTDTQYF. CDR3 bases: TGCGCCAGCAGCCAGGATCACTCGAGGACCACAGATACGCAGTATTTT.

The CDR3 reads CASSLGVQSSTDTQYF. CDR3 in DNA: TGTGCCAGCAGCTTAGGCGTACAGTCAAGCACAGATACGCAGTATTTT. The chain joins TRBV7-6 to TRBJ2-3; D call uncertain. V lost 1 base, J lost 0 bases, and 11 bases lay in between. The germline gives CDR1 SGHVS, CDR2 FNYEAQ. CDR3 size: 16 residues.

This clonotype was counted ten times or more. The chain combines TRBV20-1 with TRBJ2-7; 10 bases align to TRBD2. CDR1 and CDR2 (germline): DFQATT, SNEGSKA (reference sequence). CDR3 size: 14 residues. V shed 5 bases and J 4 bases; nucleotides not matched to a gene: 8. This CDR3 reads CSAPASGSWYEQYF. The CDR3 nucleotides are TGCAGTGCTCCCGCTAGCGGGAGCTGGTACGAGCAGTACTTC.

This clonotype was seen more than once but under ten times. Given a much more abundant clone one base away, this may be a read error. The V gene is TRBV9, the J gene TRBJ1-1; D may be TRBD1 (5 bases). This CDR3 is 14 amino acids long. Germline V gene lookup returns CDR1 SGDLS and CDR2 YYNGEE. Trimming left V 0 bases short and J 0 bases short, with 6 bases between. The DNA of the CDR3 is TGTGCCAGCAGCGTAGAAGGGGTGAACACTGAAGCTTTCTTT. Translation gives CASSVEGVNTEAFF.

This clonotype was seen at least ten times. The chain combines TRBV7-2 with TRBJ1-2, with D perhaps matching TRBD1 (6 bases). The germline V gene encodes CDR1 SGHTA and CDR2 FQGNSA. This CDR3 contains 15 residues. Trimming stripped 5 bases from V and 5 bases from J, with 18 bases between. In DNA, the CDR3 is TGTGCCAGCAGCCCCCTCGCGCAGGGGTGGTATGGCTACACCTTC. As protein: CASSPLAQGWYGYTF.

This clonotype was recorded a few times. This chain connects TRBV24-1 to TRBJ2-1; 7 bases align to TRBD2. Germline trimming cut 7 bases from V and 12 bases from J; bases unmatched to any gene: 8. The germline V gene encodes CDR1 KGHDR and CDR2 SFDVKD. The CDR3 runs 12 residues. The DNA for the CDR3 is TGTGCCACCAGCGGAAGGACTAGTCGGCAGTTCTTC. Translating it yields CATSGRTSRQFF.

This clonotype was recorded a few times. The chain employs TRBV7-8 and TRBJ2-7; perhaps TRBD2 as D (5 bases). Germline CDR1 is SGHVS and CDR2 is FQNEAQ. The CDR3 runs to 15 residues. V was trimmed by 4 bases and J by 7 bases, leaving 20 bases between them. Here the CDR3 DNA reads TGTGCCAGCAGCTGGCGTGGGGATTCTGGCGGGGAGCAGTACGTC. Amino acids: CASSWRGDSGGEQYV.

This chain uses TRBV12-3 or TRBV12-4 with TRBJ2-1, with 11 bases lining up with TRBD2. This CDR3 has 16 amino acids. J was trimmed by 1 base and V by 6 bases; bases with no gene match: 5. CDR3 in DNA: TGTGCCAGCAGACTAGCGGGAGCCCCTTCCTACAATGAGCAGTTCTTC. Residues: CASRLAGAPSYNEQFF.

The chain is built from TRBV29-1 and TRBJ2-1, with D perhaps TRBD1 (6 bases). Between the trimmed V and J ends, which lost 5 bases and 9 bases, there was a span of 20 bases. Germline values: CDR1 SQVTM, CDR2 ANQGSEA. The CDR3 consists of 14 residues. CDR3 DNA: TGCAGCGTTTCCCCCCTAAGACAGGCAGCTGAGCAGTTCTTC. Its translation is CSVSPLRQAAEQFF.

This clonotype was recorded many times. The chain carries TRBV12-3 or TRBV12-4 and TRBJ2-1; D is undetermined. With 2 bases removed from V and 1 base from J, the gap between germline ends came to 9 bases. The CDR3 extends over 15 amino acids. DNA of the CDR3: TGTGCCAGCAGTTTAAGGGTCCTATCCTACAATGAGCAGTTCTTC. Protein sequence: CASSLRVLSYNEQFF.

This clonotype was counted many times. The rearrangement joins TRBV10-3 to TRBJ2-2; D might be TRBD1 or TRBD2, each matching 6 bases. CDR1 is ENHRY and CDR2 is SYGVKD in the germline V gene. The V end lost 2 bases, the J end lost 5 bases, and 15 bases lay between the germline ends. The CDR3 sequence is 16 residues long. The CDR3 loop reads CAISEGTSRGTGELFF. For the CDR3, the DNA is TGTGCCATCAGTGAGGGGACATCTCGGGGGACCGGGGAGCTGTTTTTT.